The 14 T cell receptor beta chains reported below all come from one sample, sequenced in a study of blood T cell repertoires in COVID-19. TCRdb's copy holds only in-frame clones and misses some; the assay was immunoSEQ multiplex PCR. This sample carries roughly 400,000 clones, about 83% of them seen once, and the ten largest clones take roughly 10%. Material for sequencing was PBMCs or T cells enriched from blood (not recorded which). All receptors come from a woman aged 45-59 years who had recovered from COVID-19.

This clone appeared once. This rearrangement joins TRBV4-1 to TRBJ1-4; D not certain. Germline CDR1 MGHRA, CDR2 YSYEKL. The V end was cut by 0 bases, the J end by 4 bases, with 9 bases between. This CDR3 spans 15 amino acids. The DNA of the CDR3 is TGCGCCAGCAGCCAAGACGGTCTGAGTAATGAAAAACTGTTTTTT. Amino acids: CASSQDGLSNEKLFF.

The CDR3 DNA follows: TGTGCCAGCAGTTTACAAGGGGGGGATAGCAATCAGCCCCAGCATTTT. Translation: CASSLQGGDSNQPQHF. The V and J genes are TRBV27 and TRBJ1-5, with a tentative D call TRBD1 (6 bases). The CDR3 contains 16 residues. Germline-derived CDR1 and CDR2 are MNHEY and SMNVEV (reference sequence). V gave up 2 bases and J gave up 0 bases, with 11 bases separating them.

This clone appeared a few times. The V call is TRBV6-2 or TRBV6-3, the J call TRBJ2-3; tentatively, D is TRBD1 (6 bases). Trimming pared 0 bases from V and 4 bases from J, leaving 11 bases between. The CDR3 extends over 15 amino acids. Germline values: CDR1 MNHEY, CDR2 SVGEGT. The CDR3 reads CASSYSLGAADTQYF. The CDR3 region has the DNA TGTGCCAGCAGTTACTCCTTGGGGGCGGCAGATACGCAGTATTTT.

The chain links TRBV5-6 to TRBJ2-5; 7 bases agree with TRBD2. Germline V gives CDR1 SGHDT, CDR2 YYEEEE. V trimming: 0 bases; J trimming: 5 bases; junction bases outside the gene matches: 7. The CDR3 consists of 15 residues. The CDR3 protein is CASSLASGVGETQYF. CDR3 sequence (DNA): TGTGCCAGCAGCTTGGCCAGCGGGGTGGGTGAGACCCAGTACTTC.

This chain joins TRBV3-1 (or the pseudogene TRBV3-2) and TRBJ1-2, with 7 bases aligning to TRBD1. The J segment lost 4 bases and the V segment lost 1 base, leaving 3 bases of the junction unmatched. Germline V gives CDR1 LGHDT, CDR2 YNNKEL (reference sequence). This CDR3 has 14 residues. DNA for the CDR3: TGTGCCAGCAGCCAAGCGGGACAGTCCTATGGCTACACCTTC. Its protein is CASSQAGQSYGYTF.

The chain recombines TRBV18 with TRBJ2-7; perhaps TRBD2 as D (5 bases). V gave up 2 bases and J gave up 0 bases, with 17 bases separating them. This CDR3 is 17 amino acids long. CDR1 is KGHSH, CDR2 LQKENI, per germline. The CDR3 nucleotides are TGTGCCAGCTCACCATTACCCTACGGGGTGGGCTCCTACGAGCAGTACTTC. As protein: CASSPLPYGVGSYEQYF.

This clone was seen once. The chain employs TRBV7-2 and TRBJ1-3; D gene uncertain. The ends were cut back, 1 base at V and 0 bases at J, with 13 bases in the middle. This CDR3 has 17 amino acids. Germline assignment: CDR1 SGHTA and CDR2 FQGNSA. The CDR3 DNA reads TGTGCCAGCAGCTTAGAAGCAGACATCCGCTCTGGAAACACCATATATTTT. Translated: CASSLEADIRSGNTIYF.

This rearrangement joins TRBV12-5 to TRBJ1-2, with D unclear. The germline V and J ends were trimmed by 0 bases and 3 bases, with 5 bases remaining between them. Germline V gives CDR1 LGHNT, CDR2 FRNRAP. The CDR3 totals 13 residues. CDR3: CASGLVGDYGYTF. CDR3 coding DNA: TGTGCTAGTGGTTTGGTCGGAGACTATGGCTACACCTTC.

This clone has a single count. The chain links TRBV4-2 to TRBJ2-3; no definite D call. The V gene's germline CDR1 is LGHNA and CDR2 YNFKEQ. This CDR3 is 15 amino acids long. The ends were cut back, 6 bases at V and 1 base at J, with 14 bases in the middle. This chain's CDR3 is CASRTGLPGTDTQYF. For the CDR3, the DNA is TGTGCCAGCAGGACGGGTCTCCCGGGCACAGATACGCAGTATTTT.

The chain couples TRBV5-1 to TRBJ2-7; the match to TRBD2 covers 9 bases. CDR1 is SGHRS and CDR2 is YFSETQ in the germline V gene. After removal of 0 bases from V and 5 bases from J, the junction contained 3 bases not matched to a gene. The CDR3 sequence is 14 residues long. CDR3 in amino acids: CASSLASGVDEQYF. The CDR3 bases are TGCGCCAGCAGCTTGGCTAGCGGGGTCGACGAGCAGTACTTC. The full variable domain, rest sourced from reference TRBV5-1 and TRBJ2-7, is KAGVTQTPRYLIKTRGQQVTLSCSPISGHRSVSWYQQTPGQGLQFLFEYFSETQRNKGNFPGRFSGRQFSNSRSEMNVSTLELGDSALYLCASSLASGVDEQYFGPGTRLTVT.

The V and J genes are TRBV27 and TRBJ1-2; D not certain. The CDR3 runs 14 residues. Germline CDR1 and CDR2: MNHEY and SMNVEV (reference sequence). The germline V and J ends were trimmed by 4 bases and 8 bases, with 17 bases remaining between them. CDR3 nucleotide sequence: TGTGCCAGCAGTTGGTCAGGAGGATTTAGCGGCTACACCTTC. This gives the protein CASSWSGGFSGYTF.

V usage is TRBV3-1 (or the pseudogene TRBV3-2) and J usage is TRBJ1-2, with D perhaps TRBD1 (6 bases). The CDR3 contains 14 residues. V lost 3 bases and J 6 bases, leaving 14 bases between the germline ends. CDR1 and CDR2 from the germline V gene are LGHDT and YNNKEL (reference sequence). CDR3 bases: TGTGCCAGCAGCCAGGGAACCGACAGGCATGGCTACACCTTC. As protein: CASSQGTDRHGYTF.

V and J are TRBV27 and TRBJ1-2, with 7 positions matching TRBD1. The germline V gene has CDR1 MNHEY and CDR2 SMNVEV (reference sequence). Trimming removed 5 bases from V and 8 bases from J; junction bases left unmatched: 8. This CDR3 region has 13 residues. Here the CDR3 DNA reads TGTGCCAGCAGTCTGACAGGGCTCGGCGGCTACACCTTC. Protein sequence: CASSLTGLGGYTF.

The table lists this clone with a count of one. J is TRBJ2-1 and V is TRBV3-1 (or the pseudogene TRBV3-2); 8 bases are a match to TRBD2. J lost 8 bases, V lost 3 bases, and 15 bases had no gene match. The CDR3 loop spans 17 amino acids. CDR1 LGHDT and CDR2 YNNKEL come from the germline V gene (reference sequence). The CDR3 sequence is CASSHINRGGGRDEQFF. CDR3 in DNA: TGTGCCAGCAGCCATATAAATAGGGGCGGGGGGCGCGATGAGCAGTTCTTC.